What follows are 19 T cell receptor beta chains derived from one specimen sequenced in a study of blood T cell repertoires in COVID-19. The repertoire was sequenced with immunoSEQ multiplex PCR; TCRdb's copy has only in-frame clones and lacks some. The data contain some 300,000 clones, around nine tenths of them seen just once; the ten biggest clones take up less than 2%. Sequencing was done on a sample of PBMCs or T cells enriched from blood (not recorded which). The receptor set was obtained from a woman aged 40 to 50 who had recovered from COVID-19.

V gene TRBV2 combines with J gene TRBJ2-5, with D tentatively TRBD2 (6 bases). V was clipped by 2 bases and J by 7 bases, with 17 bases between them. Germline CDR1 reads SNHLY; CDR2 reads FYNNEI. This CDR3 is built from 15 residues. Here the CDR3 reads CASSESGVGGWTQYF. The DNA for the CDR3 is TGTGCCAGCAGTGAATCGGGAGTTGGGGGTTGGACCCAGTACTTC.

The V call is TRBV3-1 (or the pseudogene TRBV3-2), the J call TRBJ2-2; 7 nucleotides line up with TRBD1. The CDR3 totals 15 residues. The germline V gene encodes CDR1 LGHDT and CDR2 YNNKEL (reference sequence). The J segment lost 3 bases and the V segment lost 1 base, leaving 2 bases of the junction unmatched. This CDR3 reads CASSQGQGYTGELFF. DNA for the CDR3: TGTGCCAGCAGCCAAGGACAGGGTTACACCGGGGAGCTGTTTTTT.

This chain connects TRBV30 to TRBJ2-7; maybe TRBD1 (6 bases). This CDR3 is 15 amino acids long. V was cut by 2 bases and J by 4 bases, with 18 bases left in between. Germline assignment: CDR1 GTSNPN and CDR2 SVGIG (reference sequence). The CDR3 coding sequence is TGTGCCTGGAGTTTCCAACTTACTGGACAGTACGAGCAGTACTTC. It specifies CAWSFQLTGQYEQYF.

This clone showed up just once. DNA for the CDR3: TGTGCCAGCAGCTCGATCAGGGGCACTGAAGCTTTCTTT. It yields the protein CASSSIRGTEAFF. This chain joins TRBV5-8 and TRBJ1-1, with D possibly matching TRBD1 (6 bases). Germline V gene sequence: CDR1 SGHTS, CDR2 YDEGEE. The V end lost 3 bases, the J end lost 4 bases, and 10 bases lay between the germline ends. This CDR3 is 13 amino acids long.

The chain combines TRBV30 with TRBJ2-1; 7 nucleotides line up with TRBD2. V lost 1 base, J lost 9 bases, and 3 bases stayed unmatched. Germline CDR1 is GTSNPN and CDR2 is SVGIG (reference sequence). The CDR3 contains 12 residues. This CDR3 is CAWSGLATEQFF. CDR3 bases: TGTGCCTGGAGTGGACTAGCTACTGAGCAGTTCTTC.

This clone was observed once. The J gene is TRBJ2-5, the V gene TRBV20-1, with 9 bases aligning to TRBD2. This CDR3 is built from 19 residues. Per the germline V gene, CDR1 is DFQATT and CDR2 is SNEGSKA (reference sequence). Trimming removed 3 bases from V and 5 bases from J; junction bases left unmatched: 22. Written as DNA, the CDR3 is TGCAGTGCTAGTGGTCTCGGCGGTTCTAGCGGGGTCCGGTCGGAGACCCAGTACTTC. This encodes CSASGLGGSSGVRSETQYF.

The chain employs TRBV14 and TRBJ1-2; maybe TRBD1 (5 bases). Trimming stripped 2 bases from V and 5 bases from J, with 15 bases between. CDR1 is SGHDN, CDR2 FVKESK, per germline. The CDR3 covers 15 residues. CDR3 protein: CASSQKRTPAYGYTF. For the CDR3, the DNA is TGTGCCAGCAGCCAAAAAAGGACACCCGCATATGGCTACACCTTC.

The chain links TRBV5-1 to TRBJ1-1; D remains ambiguous. The V gene lost 2 bases and the J gene lost 0 bases, with 5 bases spanning the gap. The CDR3 has 13 amino acids. The germline V gene has CDR1 SGHRS and CDR2 YFSETQ. The CDR3 spells CASSFQVNTEAFF. CDR3 bases: TGCGCCAGCAGCTTCCAGGTGAACACTGAAGCTTTCTTT.

This chain connects TRBV7-9 to TRBJ2-1; TRBD2 is a possible D gene (6 bases). This CDR3 contains 15 residues. V gave up 4 bases and J gave up 4 bases, with 14 bases separating them. Germline-derived CDR1 and CDR2 are SEHNR and FQNEAQ (reference sequence). The chain's CDR3 is CASSSEGRKYNEQFF. CDR3 nucleotide sequence: TGTGCCAGCAGCTCAGAGGGGAGGAAGTACAATGAGCAGTTCTTC.

This clone was seen a single time. This chain uses TRBV5-1 with TRBJ1-1; TRBD1 matches 8 bases. Germline assignment: CDR1 SGHRS and CDR2 YFSETQ. The CDR3 runs to 18 residues. Germline trimming cut 2 bases from V and 4 bases from J; bases unmatched to any gene: 16. CDR3 residues: CASSLNPGGAGRSTEAFF. The CDR3 region has the DNA TGCGCCAGCAGCTTAAATCCAGGGGGCGCCGGCCGGTCCACTGAAGCTTTCTTT.

This clone was recorded once. The chain carries TRBV3-1 (or the pseudogene TRBV3-2) and TRBJ2-1; TRBD2 aligns across 14 bases. The germline V gene encodes CDR1 LGHDT and CDR2 YNNKEL (reference sequence). J gave up 10 bases and V 3 bases, and 5 bases lay outside the gene matches. The CDR3 is made up of 15 amino acids. The CDR3 sequence is CASSHRLAGGSEQFF. The CDR3 DNA follows: TGTGCCAGCAGCCACCGACTAGCGGGGGGGAGCGAGCAGTTCTTC.

The chain uses TRBV5-8 and TRBJ1-5; D is undetermined. The CDR3 is made up of 16 amino acids. Per the germline V gene, CDR1 is SGHTS and CDR2 is YDEGEE. Trimming cost V 3 bases and J 1 base, with 14 bases left between them. The CDR3 DNA follows: TGTGCCAGCAGCTGGGCAGTAGTTCGCAGCAATCAGCCCCAGCATTTT. Protein: CASSWAVVRSNQPQHF.

CDR3 nucleotides: TGCAGCGTTGAACCCAGGGACCAAGAGACCCAGTACTTC. It specifies CSVEPRDQETQYF. This chain links TRBV29-1 with TRBJ2-5; D is perhaps TRBD1 (5 bases). Germline CDR1 is SQVTM and CDR2 is ANQGSEA. V lost 2 bases to trimming and J lost 0 bases, with 7 bases between them. This CDR3 is built from 13 residues.

The rearrangement uses TRBV7-2 and TRBJ1-2, with TRBD1 as a possible D gene (5 bases). Germline lookup yields CDR1 SGHTA and CDR2 FQGNSA. This CDR3 has 14 amino acids. V shed 7 bases and J shed 0 bases, with 12 bases lying between them. Written as DNA, the CDR3 is TGTGCCAGCACCACCCAGGGCTCTAACTATGGCTACACCTTC. Translation: CASTTQGSNYGYTF.

V gene TRBV6-5 combines with J gene TRBJ2-7; unclear D gene. Germline CDR1 MNHEY, CDR2 SVGAGI. CDR3 length equals 13 residues. Trimming stripped 0 bases from V and 7 bases from J, with 10 bases between. The DNA of the CDR3 is TGTGCCAGCAGTTACTCCTTCGTGGAGGAGCAGTACTTC. Residues: CASSYSFVEEQYF.

V is TRBV3-1 (or the pseudogene TRBV3-2) and J is TRBJ2-1, with 9 bases lining up with TRBD2. Losses at the gene ends were 4 bases for V and 2 bases for J; bases not matched to a gene: 6. CDR1 LGHDT and CDR2 YNNKEL come from the germline V gene (reference sequence). The CDR3 covers 16 residues. In DNA, the CDR3 is TGTGCCAGCAGCCCTAGCGGGGAATCTGCCTACAATGAGCAGTTCTTC. Its protein is CASSPSGESAYNEQFF.

The chain uses TRBV2 and TRBJ2-2; 11 nucleotides agree with TRBD1. J was trimmed by 4 bases and V by 6 bases; bases with no gene match: 4. Germline V gene lookup returns CDR1 SNHLY and CDR2 FYNNEI. This CDR3 has 15 residues. The CDR3 loop is CASSAGQGGTGELFF. Written as DNA, the CDR3 is TGTGCCAGCAGCGCGGGACAGGGGGGCACCGGGGAGCTGTTTTTT.

The rearrangement joins TRBV19 to TRBJ2-5; the D gene is possibly TRBD1 (8 bases). CDR1 is LNHDA, CDR2 SQIVND, per germline (reference sequence). The CDR3 covers 15 residues. V was clipped by 7 bases and J by 5 bases, with 20 bases between them. This CDR3 reads CASTAAGDRRETQYF. DNA for the CDR3: TGTGCCAGTACCGCGGCGGGGGACAGGCGTGAGACCCAGTACTTC.

The genes are TRBV25-1 and TRBJ1-1, with D possibly matching TRBD1 (6 bases). The V gene lost 6 bases and the J gene lost 1 base, with 15 bases spanning the gap. CDR3 length: 15 amino acids. Germline values: CDR1 MGHDK, CDR2 SYGVNS. DNA for the CDR3: TGTGCCAGCAGAACCCCGGGACACCCGAACACTGAAGCTTTCTTT. This sequence encodes CASRTPGHPNTEAFF.